These 15 T cell receptor beta chains were all obtained from the same sample, sequenced in a study of cytomegalovirus exposure and HLA in healthy donors. This PCR relied on a set of 60 Vbeta primers and 13 Jbeta primers. Here immunoSEQ multiplex PCR was the method, and the copy in TCRdb shows in-frame clones only, minus some. The ten top clones account for 2% to 2.5%, within a sample of about 140,000 clones. Sequenced material: PBMCs. All receptors come from a young woman in good health and CMV-seronegative.

V is TRBV11-3 and J is TRBJ1-1; D is possibly TRBD1 (6 bases). With 1 base removed from V and 3 bases from J, the gap between germline ends came to 18 bases. CDR1 and CDR2 (germline): SGHNT, YENEEA. The CDR3 runs to 17 residues. The DNA for the CDR3 is TGTGCCAGCAGCTTAGGGATCTACAGGGAAACTGACACTGAAGCTTTCTTT. Translating it yields CASSLGIYRETDTEAFF. The complete variable domain, with remaining parts taken from reference TRBV11-3 and TRBJ1-1, reads EAGVVQSPRYKIIEKKQPVAFWCNPISGHNTLYWYLQNLGQGPELLIRYENEEAVDDSQLPKDRFSAERLKGVDSTLKIQPAELGDSAVYLCASSLGIYRETDTEAFFGQGTRLTVV.

Concerning this clone: This same CDR3 is encoded by further DNA sequences in the sample. This chain links TRBV19 with TRBJ1-2; D is undetermined. This CDR3 is 14 amino acids long. Germline CDR1 is LNHDA and CDR2 is SQIVND (reference sequence). V lost 3 bases and J 2 bases, leaving 10 bases between the germline ends. CDR3 nucleotide sequence: TGTGCCAGTAGTATTCGACCGGGAAACTATGGCTACACCTTC. Translation: CASSIRPGNYGYTF.

The chain couples TRBV27 to TRBJ2-7; D remains ambiguous. The CDR3 is 14 amino acids. Germline V gene lookup returns CDR1 MNHEY and CDR2 SMNVEV (reference sequence). Trimming pared 6 bases from V and 3 bases from J, leaving 15 bases between. This CDR3 reads CASSPRAWDYEQYV. CDR3 nucleotides: TGTGCCAGCAGCCCCCGGGCTTGGGACTACGAGCAGTACGTC.

The chain combines TRBV19 with TRBJ1-2; D ambiguous. Per the germline V gene, CDR1 is LNHDA and CDR2 is SQIVND (reference sequence). Trimming shortened V by 0 bases and J by 4 bases, and 9 bases separated the two germline ends. The CDR3 runs to 14 residues. In nucleotides, the CDR3 is TGTGCCAGTAGTATAGATGAGGTCGGCTATGGCTACACCTTC. Its protein is CASSIDEVGYGYTF.

The CDR3 DNA follows: TGTGCCAGCAGCCTGACTAGCGGAACAGATACGCAGTATTTT. Its protein product is CASSLTSGTDTQYF. V is TRBV11-3 and J is TRBJ2-3; 9 positions agree with TRBD2. Germline lookup yields CDR1 SGHNT and CDR2 YENEEA. J was trimmed by 3 bases and V by 5 bases; bases with no gene match: 3. This CDR3 has 14 residues.

This chain connects TRBV6-6 to TRBJ1-5; 9 bases align to TRBD1. The CDR3 has 13 amino acids. Trimming removed 8 bases from V and 5 bases from J; junction bases left unmatched: 4. Germline V gives CDR1 MNHNY, CDR2 SVGAGI (reference sequence). In DNA form, the CDR3 reads TGTGCCAGCCGGACAGGGGACTATCAGCCCCAGCATTTT. Amino acids: CASRTGDYQPQHF.

The V gene is TRBV7-2, the J gene TRBJ2-6; TRBD1 matches at 8 bases. Germline CDR1 and CDR2: SGHTA and FQGNSA. The CDR3 sequence is 18 residues long. V lost 1 base to trimming and J lost 2 bases; unmatched junction nucleotides: 7. In DNA, the CDR3 is TGTGCCAGCAGCTTAGGATGGACAGGGCGAACTGGGGCCAACGTCCTGACTTTC. It encodes CASSLGWTGRTGANVLTF.

The J gene is TRBJ1-2, the V gene TRBV20-1; tentatively, D is TRBD1 (6 bases). The CDR3 contains 11 residues. Trimming cost V 6 bases and J 7 bases, with 12 bases left between them. Germline V CDR1 and CDR2: DFQATT, SNEGSKA (reference sequence). CDR3: CSARGYGGYTF. As DNA, the CDR3 is TGCAGTGCCAGGGGCTACGGTGGCTACACCTTC.

As to this clone: Other DNA sequences of this sample code for an identical CDR3. The chain uses TRBV9 and TRBJ2-1; D is perhaps TRBD2 (5 bases). Trimming took 3 bases from V and 7 from J, leaving 23 bases between them. Germline V gene sequence: CDR1 SGDLS, CDR2 YYNGEE. CDR3 length: 17 amino acids. CDR3 coding DNA: TGTGCCAGCAGCGCTAGCACCGCCAGCGGCCGAAGGAATGAGCAGTTCTTC. This codes for CASSASTASGRRNEQFF. The variable domain in full, completed from reference TRBV9 and TRBJ2-1, reads DSGVTQTPKHLITATGQRVTLRCSPRSGDLSVYWYQQSLDQGLQFLIQYYNGEERAKGNILERFSAQQFPDLHSELNLSSLELGDSALYFCASSASTASGRRNEQFFGPGTRLTVL.

The gene calls are TRBV2 and TRBJ2-7, with D possibly being TRBD2 (5 bases). V was pared by 7 bases and J by 0 bases, with 13 bases between. This CDR3 comprises 14 residues. The germline V gene encodes CDR1 SNHLY and CDR2 FYNNEI. CDR3 loop: CASTSLKSSYEQYF. The DNA of the CDR3 is TGTGCCAGCACTAGCTTAAAGAGCTCCTACGAGCAGTACTTC.

The rearrangement uses TRBV5-6 and TRBJ2-5, with D tentatively TRBD1 (5 bases). CDR1 and CDR2 (germline): SGHDT, YYEEEE. Trimming pared 4 bases from V and 4 bases from J, leaving 17 bases between. The CDR3 extends over 15 amino acids. The CDR3 region has the DNA TGTGCCAGCAGCCTTCTCGAAGGGGCAGGAGAGACCCAGTACTTC. Its protein is CASSLLEGAGETQYF.

The rearrangement joins TRBV5-1 to TRBJ1-4; 12 bases agree with TRBD1. The CDR3 runs 18 residues. Germline loops: CDR1 SGHRS, CDR2 YFSETQ. Trimming removed 1 base from V and 2 bases from J; junction bases left unmatched: 6. DNA of the CDR3: TGCGCCAGCAGCTTGACCGGGACAGGGGGCATTACTAATGAAAAACTGTTTTTT. As protein: CASSLTGTGGITNEKLFF.

The chain couples TRBV12-2 to TRBJ1-4. TRBV12-2 is a pseudogene locus. CDR3 length: 17 amino acids. The CDR3 spells CASRPARGPFFNEKLFF. In nucleotides, the CDR3 is TGTGCAAGTCGCCCGGCGCGAGGGCCTTTTTTTAATGAAAAACTGTTTTTT.

V usage is TRBV5-1 and J usage is TRBJ2-7, with TRBD2 matching 8 bases. Germline-derived CDR1 and CDR2 are SGHRS and YFSETQ. After removal of 4 bases from V and 2 bases from J, the junction contained 14 bases not matched to a gene. CDR3 length: 17 residues. The CDR3 nucleotides are TGCGCCAGCAGCCCCGTAGCGCGACTAGCGTCTACCTACGAGCAGTACTTC. It translates to CASSPVARLASTYEQYF. The full variable domain, completed using reference TRBV5-1 and TRBJ2-7, is KAGVTQTPRYLIKTRGQQVTLSCSPISGHRSVSWYQQTPGQGLQFLFEYFSETQRNKGNFPGRFSGRQFSNSRSEMNVSTLELGDSALYLCASSPVARLASTYEQYFGPGTRLTVT.

The CDR3 region is CASSLWTGDYGYTF. In DNA, the CDR3 is TGCGCCAGCAGCTTGTGGACAGGGGACTATGGCTACACCTTC. V is TRBV5-1 and J is TRBJ1-2, with 9 bases fitting TRBD1. Germline lookup yields CDR1 SGHRS and CDR2 YFSETQ. The CDR3 length is 14 residues. V was clipped by 1 base and J by 3 bases; unmatched bases: 1.